The sequence of this T cell receptor beta chain was determined in a study of T cell responses to AZD1222 COVID-19 vaccine. The CDR3 totals 12 residues. Trimming removed 4 bases from V and 9 bases from J; junction bases left unmatched: 1. In germline, CDR1 is MNHEY, CDR2 SVGEGT. On this clone itself: Its antigen is not known.

Study-level findings and limits: Spike-specific TCR depth and breadth grew after two AZD1222 doses. Clonal diversity may have been underestimated in mostly white British donors. Epitopes outside B.1.351 and B.1.1.7 mutated regions reportedly drew nearly half of spike TCRs. The CD4 TCRs associated with vaccination extended across spike and predominated at 160-218 and 743-854.

Measured with immunoSEQ multiplex PCR; TCRdb has only the in-frame clones, and not every one. Altogether approximately 170,000 clones are present, about 91% being singletons, with the ten largest covering around 4%. The V and J genes are TRBV6-2 or TRBV6-3 and TRBJ2-1; 9 bases fit TRBD2. Source: peripheral blood, taken on day 0 of AZD1222 vaccination. This sequence was found in an adult in good health. The CDR3 here is CASSLAGVEQFF. The CDR3 DNA follows: TGTGCCAGCAGTTTAGCGGGAGTTGAGCAGTTCTTC.